Listed below are T cell receptor beta chains from one sample, sequenced in a study of T cell responses to AZD1222 COVID-19 vaccine. This table comes from immunoSEQ multiplex PCR, and its TCRdb copy is limited to in-frame clones, with some not included. The table has some 140,000 clones, approximately 90% seen once. The starting material was peripheral blood, obtained on day 0 of AZD1222 vaccination. These TCRs come from an adult in good health. Both conserved end residues are part of each CDR3. The D gene is left open where the match is weak. Clone size is shown for a subset of rows, as once, few, many or a class of expanded clone.

V gene,D gene,clone size,J gene,CDR3 protein,CDR3 DNA
TRBV9,-,-,TRBJ2-5,CASSVPRYQETQYF,TGTGCCAGCAGCGTTCCGAGGTACCAAGAGACCCAGTACTTC
TRBV10-2,-,-,TRBJ2-3,CASSNRLPGPDTQYF,TGCGCCAGCAGCAACAGGCTTCCTGGCCCAGATACGCAGTATTTT
TRBV15,-,-,TRBJ2-5,CATSRDRGYQETQYF,TGTGCCACCAGCAGAGATAGGGGTTACCAAGAGACCCAGTACTTC
TRBV10-1,TRBD2,few,TRBJ2-1,CASSPGLAGNEQFF,TGCGCCAGCAGTCCGGGACTAGCGGGCAATGAGCAGTTCTTC
TRBV5-8,TRBD1,-,TRBJ1-1,CASSPPGGGFLMNTEAFF,TGTGCCAGCAGCCCGCCAGGGGGGGGATTCCTCATGAACACTGAAGCTTTCTTT
TRBV10-3,TRBD2,-,TRBJ2-1,CAILGGSYNEQFF,TGTGCCATCCTTGGCGGGAGCTACAATGAGCAGTTCTTC
TRBV3-1/TRBV3-2,TRBD1,-,TRBJ1-2,CASSPSPTGAFGYTF,TGTGCCAGCAGCCCCTCCCCAACAGGGGCTTTTGGCTACACCTTC
TRBV6-2/TRBV6-3,TRBD1,-,TRBJ2-1,CASSDITGVYNEQFF,TGTGCCAGCAGTGATATTACAGGGGTCTACAATGAGCAGTTCTTC
TRBV7-3,-,-,TRBJ2-5,CASSAGWRETQYF,TGTGCCAGCTCCGCGGGATGGAGGGAGACCCAGTACTTC
TRBV3-1/TRBV3-2,-,-,TRBJ2-7,CASSPRGTDYEQYF,TGTGCCAGCAGCCCGCGCGGGACAGACTACGAGCAGTACTTC
TRBV9,-,-,TRBJ2-3,CASSPWGQGKTGTQYF,TGTGCCAGCAGCCCTTGGGGGCAGGGAAAGACCGGAACGCAGTATTTT
TRBV5-5,-,once,TRBJ2-5,CASSRGPWETQYF,TGTGCCAGCAGCCGGGGTCCGTGGGAGACCCAGTACTTC
TRBV4-3,TRBD1,once,TRBJ2-2,CASSQDFRTGNTGELSF,TGCGCCAGCAGCCAAGATTTCAGGACAGGGAACACCGGGGAGCTGTCTTTT
TRBV11-2,TRBD2,-,TRBJ2-5,CASSLAGEWETQYF,TGTGCCAGCAGTCTAGCGGGAGAGTGGGAGACCCAGTACTTC
TRBV5-4,-,-,TRBJ1-4,CASSLEGETNEKLFF,TGTGCCAGCAGCTTGGAAGGGGAGACTAATGAAAAACTGTTTTTT
TRBV5-4,TRBD1,-,TRBJ1-2,CASSRDRGYGYTF,TGTGCCAGCAGTCGGGACAGGGGATATGGCTACACCTTC
TRBV18,TRBD2,-,TRBJ2-5,CASSPGLAGETQYF,TGTGCCAGCTCTCCGGGACTAGCGGGAGAGACCCAGTACTTC
TRBV27,TRBD1,-,TRBJ1-2,CASSLSQTGGGYGYTF,TGTGCCAGCAGTTTATCCCAGACAGGGGGTGGCTATGGCTACACCTTC
TRBV10-2,-,-,TRBJ2-1,CAISTTGPYNEQFF,TGCGCCATCTCAACCACGGGCCCCTACAATGAGCAGTTCTTC
TRBV6-2/TRBV6-3,-,-,TRBJ1-5,CASSYSTGNQPQHF,TGTGCCAGCAGTTACTCAACGGGCAATCAGCCCCAGCATTTT
TRBV5-1,-,once,TRBJ2-5,CASSLAVNEETQYF,TGCGCCAGCAGCTTGGCGGTGAATGAAGAGACCCAGTACTTC
TRBV4-1,-,-,TRBJ1-6,CASSARYSYNSPLHF,TGCGCCAGCAGCGCCCGGTACTCCTATAATTCACCCCTCCACTTT
TRBV5-6,-,-,TRBJ2-7,CASSLKAYEQYF,TGTGCCAGCAGCTTGAAGGCCTACGAGCAGTACTTC
TRBV29-1,-,few,TRBJ1-3,CSARGNGGNTIYF,TGCAGCGCAAGGGGAAACGGGGGAAACACCATATATTTT
TRBV4-1,TRBD1,-,TRBJ1-2,CASSPNPTGEDYGYTF,TGCGCCAGCAGCCCAAATCCGACAGGGGAAGACTATGGCTACACCTTC
TRBV11-2,TRBD2,-,TRBJ2-3,CASSFLMLAGGSDTDTQYF,TGTGCCAGCAGCTTTTTGATGTTAGCGGGAGGGAGTGACACAGATACGCAGTATTTT
TRBV2,-,-,TRBJ2-2,CASNRLPGATGELFF,TGTGCCAGCAACCGCTTACCGGGCGCGACCGGGGAGCTGTTTTTT
TRBV27,-,-,TRBJ1-1,CASTPRPGDMNTEAFF,TGTGCCAGCACTCCTCGCCCCGGGGACATGAACACTGAAGCTTTCTTT